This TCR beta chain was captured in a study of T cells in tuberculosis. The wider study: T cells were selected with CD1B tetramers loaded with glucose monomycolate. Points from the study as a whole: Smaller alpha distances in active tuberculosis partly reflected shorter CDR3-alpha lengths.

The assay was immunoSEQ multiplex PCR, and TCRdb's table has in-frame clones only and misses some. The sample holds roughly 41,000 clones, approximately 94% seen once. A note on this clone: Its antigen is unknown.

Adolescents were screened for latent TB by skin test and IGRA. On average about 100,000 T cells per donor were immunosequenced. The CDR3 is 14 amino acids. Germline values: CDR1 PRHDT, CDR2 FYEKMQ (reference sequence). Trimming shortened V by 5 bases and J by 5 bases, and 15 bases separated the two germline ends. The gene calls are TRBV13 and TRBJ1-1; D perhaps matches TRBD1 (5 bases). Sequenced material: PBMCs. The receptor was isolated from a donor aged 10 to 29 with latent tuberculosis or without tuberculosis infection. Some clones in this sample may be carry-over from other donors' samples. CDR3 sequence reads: CASSRGRPGTEAFF. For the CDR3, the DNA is TGTGCCAGCAGCCGGGGGAGGCCGGGGACTGAAGCTTTCTTT. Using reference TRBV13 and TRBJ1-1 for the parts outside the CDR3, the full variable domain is AAGVIQSPRHLIKEKRETATLKCYPIPRHDTVYWYQQGPGQDPQFLISFYEKMQSDKGSIPDRFSAQQFSDYHSELNMSSLELGDSALYFCASSRGRPGTEAFFGQGTRLTVV.